These T cell receptor beta chains were read from a single sample in a study of identical twins. TCRdb recomputed calls from the 5' RACE reads with MiXCR, one row per CDR3 protein. The repertoire holds 240,000 or so distinct CDR3 sequences, with 5.5% to 7% as singletons. This same sample was also taken into another study, of yellow fever vaccine responses in identical twins.

Sequencing was carried out using memory (CD45RO+) T cells sorted from blood. Receptors originate from a young woman in good health. CDR3s include the opening cysteine and the closing phenylalanine or tryptophan. The order of the fields is V gene, J gene, clone size, CDR3 length, D gene, CDR3 protein, CDR3 DNA. A D gene is named only where the DNA matches it firmly. Where a row states a size, it is once, few, many or the class of an expanded clone; other rows omit it.

TRBV14	TRBJ2-3	few	14	NA	CASSQDLITDTQYF	TGTGCCAGCAGCCAAGATCTTATCACAGATACGCAGTATTTT
TRBV29-1	TRBJ2-1	NA	14	TRBD2	CSVEASGSNYEQFF	TGCAGCGTTGAAGCTAGCGGGAGCAACTATGAGCAGTTCTTC
TRBV5-1	TRBJ2-1	few	16	TRBD2	CASSLATSGPDNEQFF	TGCGCCAGCAGCTTGGCAACTAGCGGGCCTGACAATGAGCAGTTCTTC
TRBV10-3	TRBJ1-2	few	13	TRBD1	CAISDEQGGGYTF	TGTGCCATCAGTGATGAACAGGGGGGCGGCTACACCTTC
TRBV6-1	TRBJ1-1	few	15	TRBD1	CASSPNRGWGTEAFF	TGTGCCAGCAGCCCGAACAGGGGCTGGGGGACTGAAGCTTTCTTT
TRBV12-3/TRBV12-4	TRBJ1-4	many	15	NA	CASSYGGTFGEKLFF	TGTGCCAGCAGCTATGGGGGAACCTTTGGGGAAAAACTGTTTTTT
TRBV12-3/TRBV12-4	TRBJ1-2	many	13	NA	CASSNSVLDGYTF	TGTGCCAGCAGTAACAGCGTCCTCGATGGCTACACCTTC
TRBV12-3/TRBV12-4	TRBJ1-2	few	14	TRBD1	CASKPTGGNYGYTF	TGTGCCAGCAAACCCACAGGGGGCAACTATGGCTACACCTTC
TRBV24-1	TRBJ2-1	few	14	NA	CATSDSARGPEQFF	TGTGCCACCAGTGATTCCGCTAGAGGTCCTGAGCAGTTCTTC
TRBV6-1	TRBJ1-1	NA	16	NA	CASVPPGAGRTTEAFF	TGTGCCAGCGTCCCGCCGGGGGCAGGGAGAACGACTGAAGCTTTCTTT
TRBV6-2/TRBV6-3	TRBJ2-1	few	13	NA	CASSPNRAGEQFF	TGTGCCAGCAGTCCTAACAGGGCCGGCGAGCAGTTCTTC
TRBV20-1	TRBJ1-6	NA	12	NA	CSARETASPLHF	TGCAGTGCTAGAGAGACAGCTTCACCCCTCCACTTT
TRBV14	TRBJ1-2	NA	13	NA	CASSLGAFYGYTF	TGTGCCAGCAGCCTAGGGGCCTTCTATGGCTACACCTTC
TRBV11-3	TRBJ2-6	few	17	NA	CASSLFSGAPGANVLTF	TGTGCCAGCAGCTTATTTTCGGGGGCGCCTGGGGCCAACGTCCTGACTTTC
TRBV5-6	TRBJ2-3	NA	16	TRBD2	CASSLLASGSADTQYF	TGTGCCAGCAGCTTGCTTGCTAGCGGGAGTGCCGATACGCAGTATTTT
TRBV12-3/TRBV12-4	TRBJ1-3	many	15	TRBD1	CASSVWGTGGNTIYF	TGTGCCAGCAGCGTCTGGGGGACAGGTGGAAACACCATATATTTT
TRBV20-1	TRBJ1-3	many	13	NA	CSAVGHSGNTIYF	TGCAGTGCCGTCGGGCACTCTGGAAACACCATATATTTT
TRBV9	TRBJ2-2	NA	16	TRBD1	CASSVLGQGNSGELFF	TGTGCCAGCAGCGTGCTGGGACAGGGGAATTCCGGGGAGCTGTTTTTT
TRBV6-5	TRBJ1-1	NA	11	NA	CASKRGTEAFF	TGTGCCAGCAAAAGGGGCACTGAAGCTTTCTTT
TRBV12-3/TRBV12-4	TRBJ1-1	many	13	TRBD1	CASSLGTGSRAFF	TGTGCCAGCAGTTTGGGGACAGGTTCACGCGCTTTCTTT